Sequencing of this T cell receptor (beta chain) was carried out in a study of OX40 agonist ivuxolimab in advanced cancers. About the full investigation: Ivuxolimab was an agonistic, fully human IgG2 monoclonal antibody directed against OX40 (CD134), a costimulatory receptor. Intravenous ivuxolimab was administered to patients every 2 weeks at six dose levels: 0.01, 0.1, 0.3, 1.5, 3 and 10 mg/kg. Of the roughly 53 patients in dose escalation, some 20 had hepatocellular carcinoma, some 15 had melanoma, 9 had renal cell carcinoma and 9 had head and neck cancer. In the dose-escalation cohort, roughly 82% of patients were male, and the mean age was roughly 56 years with a range of roughly 20 to 79. Patients were allowed to have had prior anti-PD-1, anti-PD-L1 or anti-CTLA-4 therapy, and around two fifths of the dose-escalation patients had been treated with checkpoint inhibitors. Three dose-escalation patients achieved partial responses, one with hepatocellular carcinoma and two with cutaneous melanoma. The point of sequencing TCRbeta in the periphery was to test whether ivuxolimab changed TCR sequence diversity and drove clonal T-cell expansion. The paper covers the monotherapy dose-escalation part of the phase I ivuxolimab trial, which included N of about 50 patients.

What the study reported, not specific to this receptor: At doses of 0.1 to 3.0 mg/kg, clonal expansion of both CD4+ and CD8+ T cells in blood was seen between baseline and week 6. Low levels of normalized T-cell clonal expansion were also seen in some nonresponding patients. After ivuxolimab, more expanded clones were found on average in CD8+ T cells than in CD4+ T cells. Antigen specificity was not determined for the clonally expanded peripheral T cells. In the 0.1-3.0 mg/kg groups, partial responders were among the patients with the lowest normalized peripheral clonal expansion, particularly in CD8+ T cells.

V was cut back by 2 bases and J by 0 bases, leaving a gap of 5 bases between them. The CDR1 and CDR2 encoded by the germline V gene (reference sequence) are LNHNV and YYDKDF. From its cysteine to its phenylalanine, the CDR3 spans 15 amino acids. Left in the record is the CDR3 DNA by itself, 45 bases read in frame from the first base. Genomic DNA was extracted from sorted cells for sequencing of the TCRbeta CDR3 region. The immunoSEQ Assay was used to sequence the TCRbeta CDR3 regions. The table comes from immuneACCESS by way of TCRdb, which keeps in-frame sequences with V and J called. Part of the clones is missing from these tables; in studies checked, under half for an unresolved V gene and the rest for unknown reasons. For this sample there are about 77,000 clones; about 83% appear just once. 0.76% of the sample goes to the ten largest clones. Patients with a history of autoimmune disease or receiving systemic immunosuppression were excluded from the trial. Peripheral blood for TCR sequencing was collected from all dose cohorts at baseline, on cycle 4 day 1, and on cycle 7 day 1. The samples were taken from a phase I, first-in-human, multicenter, open-label dose-escalation trial of ivuxolimab. Adults with locally advanced or metastatic melanoma, renal cell, hepatocellular, or head and neck squamous cell carcinoma were enrolled in the trial. Before TCR sequencing, CD4+ and CD8+ T cells were separately sorted from peripheral blood.

Details on this clone: What this receptor recognizes is not known. No base-level quality is on record; no much larger clone is a single base apart.

The source was CD4+ or CD8+ T cells sorted from blood, collected in a trial of the OX40 agonist ivuxolimab. The TCR sequence derives from an adult with an advanced solid tumor such as melanoma, head and neck, liver or kidney cancer. Rearrangement joined TRBV15 to TRBJ2-6, with no confident D gene call. For the CDR3, the sequence is CATSRQSSGANVLTF. The nucleotide sequence reads as follows: TGTGCCACCAGCAGACAGAGCTCTGGGGCCAACGTCCTGACTTTC.